The TCR beta chain under discussion was sequenced for a study of blood T cell repertoires in COVID-19. On the study more broadly: Samples of COVID-19 (acute and convalescent) were obtained from the United States, Italy and Spain. PBMCs, B-cell-depleted T cells, or T cells were the source of the cDNA or gDNA that made up the material.

CDR1 is LNHDA and CDR2 is SQIVND in the germline V gene (reference sequence). The CDR3 is 16 amino acids. After removal of 6 bases from V and 5 bases from J, the junction contained 13 bases not matched to a gene. Original data processing: Reference gene primer amplification gave nucleated cell count estimates. Profiled with immunoSEQ multiplex PCR; TCRdb holds only in-frame clones, not every one. That table supplies the V and J calls and clone size; D and trimming were determined from the DNA. The sample has about 200,000 clones, 84% seen once; the top ten hold roughly 13%. The chain is built from TRBV19 and TRBJ1-3; 7 bases are a match to TRBD1. The receptor comes from a human donor in a cohort sampled during active COVID-19. The specimen was peripheral blood. CDR3 sequence: CASSPGSRTGRNTIYF. CDR3 DNA sequence: TGTGCCAGTAGCCCCGGATCCCGGACAGGCAGAAACACCATATATTTT.